The 26 T cell receptor beta chains below were found in one sample sequenced in a study of OX40 agonist ivuxolimab in advanced cancers. Measured with immunoSEQ multiplex PCR; TCRdb has only the in-frame clones, and not every one. This sample carries tens of thousands of clones, roughly three quarters of them seen once, and the ten largest clones take around 2.4%. This sample comprised CD4+ or CD8+ T cells sorted from blood, obtained in a trial of the OX40 agonist ivuxolimab. The receptors here all came from an adult with an advanced solid tumor such as melanoma, head and neck, liver or kidney cancer.

This rearrangement joins TRBV2 to TRBJ1-6; TRBD1 aligns across 7 bases. With 6 bases clipped from V and 5 bases from J, the junction kept 7 bases outside the gene matches. CDR1 and CDR2 from the germline V gene are SNHLY and FYNNEI. This CDR3 contains 15 residues. In DNA, the CDR3 is TGTGCCAGCAGAGACGGGACAGCGGATAATTCACCCCTCCACTTT. It is translated as CASRDGTADNSPLHF.

This clone showed up just once. V is TRBV27 and J is TRBJ1-1, with D unclear. V was clipped by 8 bases and J by 3 bases, with 13 bases between them. CDR1 is MNHEY, CDR2 SMNVEV, per germline (reference sequence). This CDR3 is built from 13 residues. The CDR3 DNA reads TGTGCCAGCCGAGGCCGGGAGCACACTGAAGCTTTCTTT. Translation gives CASRGREHTEAFF.

The chain has TRBV6-6 and TRBJ2-7; maybe TRBD2 (6 bases). This CDR3 is built from 16 residues. Germline-derived CDR1 and CDR2 are MNHNY and SVGAGI (reference sequence). Trimming removed 2 bases at V and 0 bases at J, with 14 bases between. The CDR3, as DNA: TGTGCCAGCAGTTACGGAGGACTACCCAGCTCCTACGAGCAGTACTTC. Protein product: CASSYGGLPSSYEQYF.

The chain couples TRBV6-6 to TRBJ1-1; TRBD1 matches 10 bases. The germline gives CDR1 MNHNY, CDR2 SVGAGI (reference sequence). This CDR3 comprises 15 residues. With 4 bases clipped from V and 7 bases from J, the junction kept 9 bases outside the gene matches. CDR3 coding DNA: TGTGCCAGCAGTTCGGCCCGACAGGGGGCTAGTGAAGCTTTCTTT. This translates into CASSSARQGASEAFF.

V and J are TRBV9 and TRBJ2-2; D might be TRBD1 (5 bases). Germline-derived CDR1 and CDR2 are SGDLS and YYNGEE. The CDR3 runs to 16 residues. The germline V and J ends were trimmed by 0 bases and 0 bases, with 9 bases remaining between them. As DNA, the CDR3 is TGTGCCAGCAGCGTAGGCCGACAGACGAACACCGGGGAGCTGTTTTTT. Protein sequence: CASSVGRQTNTGELFF.

V is TRBV7-9 and J is TRBJ1-2, with D tentatively TRBD1 (6 bases). V lost 4 bases, J lost 1 base, and 7 bases lay in between. Looked up from germline, CDR1 is SEHNR and CDR2 is FQNEAQ (reference sequence). CDR3 length equals 13 residues. The CDR3 region is CASSWTDNYGYTF. For the CDR3, the DNA is TGTGCCAGCAGCTGGACAGATAACTATGGCTACACCTTC. The full variable domain, in which reference TRBV7-9 and TRBJ1-2 provide the parts outside the CDR3, is DTGVSQNPRHKITKRGQNVTFRCDPISEHNRLYWYRQTLGQGPEFLTYFQNEAQLEKSRLLSDRFSAERPKGSFSTLEIQRTEQGDSAMYLCASSWTDNYGYTFGSGTRLTVV.

The chain links TRBV6-6 to TRBJ2-7; 7 bases are a match to TRBD2. The germline gives CDR1 MNHNY, CDR2 SVGAGI (reference sequence). With V trimmed by 6 bases and J by 7 bases, 9 bases remained unmatched. The CDR3 has 13 amino acids. The CDR3 is CASRSGDRWEQYF. DNA for the CDR3: TGTGCCAGCAGGAGCGGGGACCGATGGGAGCAGTACTTC.

The chain combines TRBV30 with TRBJ1-2; D is ambiguous. Germline V gene data show CDR1 as GTSNPN and CDR2 as SVGIG (reference sequence). Trimming stripped 3 bases from V and 2 bases from J, with 10 bases between. The CDR3 has 13 residues. The CDR3 protein is CAWSNAGNYGYTF. CDR3 in DNA: TGTGCCTGGAGCAACGCAGGAAACTATGGCTACACCTTC.

V usage is TRBV5-4 and J usage is TRBJ2-7; D not certain. CDR3 length: 11 residues. CDR1 SGHNT and CDR2 YYREEE come from the germline V gene (reference sequence). The V end lost 4 bases, the J end lost 2 bases, and 4 bases lay between the germline ends. CDR3 coding DNA: TGTGCCAGCAGCGGAACCTACGAGCAGTACTTC. This codes for CASSGTYEQYF. Using reference TRBV5-4 and TRBJ2-7 for the parts outside the CDR3, the full variable domain is ETGVTQSPTHLIKTRGQQVTLRCSSQSGHNTVSWYQQALGQGPQFIFQYYREEENGRGNFPPRFSGLQFPNYSSELNVNALELDDSALYLCASSGTYEQYFGPGTRLTVT.

This clone was found once. This chain uses TRBV10-3 with TRBJ1-6, with a possible D match to TRBD1 (5 bases). CDR1 is ENHRY, CDR2 SYGVKD, per germline. Deletions cut 0 bases from V and 10 bases from J, with 13 bases between. The CDR3 has 15 residues. This chain's CDR3 is CAISESNQGWSPLHF. The CDR3 bases are TGTGCCATCAGTGAGTCGAACCAGGGATGGTCACCCCTCCACTTT.

The V call is TRBV20-1, the J call TRBJ1-1; D call uncertain. The CDR3 runs to 11 residues. The V end was cut by 3 bases, the J end by 4 bases, with 6 bases between. Germline CDR1 is DFQATT and CDR2 is SNEGSKA (reference sequence). CDR3 region: CSAREATEAFF. In DNA form, the CDR3 reads TGCAGTGCTAGGGAGGCCACTGAAGCTTTCTTT.

J is TRBJ1-4 and V is TRBV2; 10 nucleotides agree with TRBD1. From germline, CDR1 is SNHLY and CDR2 FYNNEI. CDR3 length equals 14 residues. The trim removed 6 bases at V and 5 bases at J, leaving 3 bases unmatched. In DNA form, the CDR3 reads TGTGCCAGCAGGTGGGACAGGGGAAATGAAAAACTGTTTTTT. This gives the protein CASRWDRGNEKLFF.

The rearrangement joins TRBV28 to TRBJ2-7; 8 bases line up with TRBD2. Per germline, CDR1 MDHEN and CDR2 SYDVKM. CDR3 length: 17 residues. The V segment lost 9 bases and the J segment 0 bases; nucleotides outside the gene matches: 16. CDR3 sequence: CASKLAGNGGSSYEQYF. The CDR3 DNA is TGTGCCAGTAAATTAGCGGGAAATGGGGGGAGCTCCTACGAGCAGTACTTC.

The V gene is TRBV4-2, the J gene TRBJ2-5; 14 nucleotides match TRBD2. This CDR3 region has 17 residues. V lost 0 bases and J lost 3; bases outside the gene matches: 3. CDR1 and CDR2 from the germline V gene are LGHNA and YNFKEQ. CDR3 in DNA: TGTGCCAGCAGCCAAGATCCGGGACTAGCGGGAGAAGAGACCCAGTACTTC. This gives the protein CASSQDPGLAGEETQYF.

The chain links TRBV9 to TRBJ1-3; 10 bases are shared with TRBD1. CDR1 is SGDLS and CDR2 is YYNGEE in the germline V gene. Unmatched junction bases numbered 4, after V lost 3 bases and J lost 4 bases. There are 15 residues in the CDR3. In nucleotides, the CDR3 is TGTGCCAGCAGCGGACAGGGGGCTTACGGAAACACCATATATTTT. It is translated as CASSGQGAYGNTIYF.

The V and J genes are TRBV18 and TRBJ1-2; no firm D call. Looked up from germline, CDR1 is KGHSH and CDR2 is LQKENI. CDR3 length: 13 amino acids. Trimming left V 2 bases short and J 7 bases short, with 11 bases between. This CDR3 is CASSPVRESGYTF. The DNA for the CDR3 is TGTGCCAGCTCACCAGTTCGGGAATCTGGCTACACCTTC.

The chain uses TRBV6-1 and TRBJ2-2, with D possibly being TRBD1 (6 bases). Germline V lookup: CDR1 MNHNS, CDR2 SASEGT. With 6 bases removed from V and 7 bases from J, the gap between germline ends came to 9 bases. The CDR3 is made up of 12 amino acids. This CDR3 reads CASSDRFGELFF. CDR3 in DNA: TGTGCCAGCAGCGACAGGTTCGGGGAGCTGTTTTTT.

This rearrangement joins TRBV5-5 to TRBJ1-2; unclear D gene. The germline V gene has CDR1 SGHKS and CDR2 YYEKEE (reference sequence). The V end lost 5 bases, the J end lost 4 bases, and 12 bases lay between the germline ends. The CDR3 runs to 13 residues. CDR3 nucleotides: TGTGCCAGCAGACGGGAGGGCGTCTATGGCTACACCTTC. It encodes CASRREGVYGYTF.

This clone has more than one count but fewer than ten. This CDR3 is CASSQYQGNEAFF. CDR3 DNA sequence: TGCGCCAGCAGCCAATACCAGGGCAATGAAGCTTTCTTT. The chain is built from TRBV4-3 and TRBJ1-1; a possible D gene is TRBD1 (5 bases). The V and J ends lost 2 bases and 7 bases respectively, with 11 bases between them. There are 13 residues in the CDR3. Germline V CDR1 and CDR2: LGHNA, YSLEER.

The chain is built from TRBV30 and TRBJ1-6; D gene uncertain. Germline V gives CDR1 GTSNPN, CDR2 SVGIG (reference sequence). Trimming took off 8 bases at V and 8 bases at J, with 13 bases between the two ends. The CDR3 is made up of 12 amino acids. In DNA, the CDR3 is TGTGCCCTCGAACTAGGCGATTCACCCCTCCACTTT. This sequence encodes CALELGDSPLHF.

This chain joins TRBV19 and TRBJ2-1, with 11 bases fitting TRBD2. The germline V gene has CDR1 LNHDA and CDR2 SQIVND (reference sequence). The CDR3 covers 17 residues. The junction had 10 bases not matched to a gene; V was cut back by 3 bases and J by 6 bases. The DNA for the CDR3 is TGTGCCAGTAGTATTTTAACTAGCGGGGGCCCCTTCAATGAGCAGTTCTTC. Amino acids: CASSILTSGGPFNEQFF.

This chain connects TRBV10-3 to TRBJ2-1; D call uncertain. The V gene's germline CDR1 is ENHRY and CDR2 SYGVKD. Trimming shortened V by 6 bases and J by 5 bases, and 11 bases separated the two germline ends. The CDR3 consists of 13 residues. The CDR3 bases are TGTGCCATCAGGGGGATCGAGGACAATGAGCAGTTCTTC. It codes for CAIRGIEDNEQFF.

This clone occurred a few times. The chain joins TRBV7-9 to TRBJ2-4; D possibly corresponds to TRBD2 (5 bases). The CDR3 covers 13 residues. The germline V gene has CDR1 SEHNR and CDR2 FQNEAQ (reference sequence). V lost 2 bases, J lost 8 bases, and 10 bases lay in between. This CDR3 reads CASSLTDYHIQYF. The CDR3 nucleotides read TGTGCCAGCAGCTTAACCGACTACCACATTCAGTACTTC. The full variable domain, in which reference TRBV7-9 and TRBJ2-4 provide the parts outside the CDR3, is DTGVSQNPRHKITKRGQNVTFRCDPISEHNRLYWYRQTLGQGPEFLTYFQNEAQLEKSRLLSDRFSAERPKGSFSTLEIQRTEQGDSAMYLCASSLTDYHIQYFGAGTRLSVL.

V is TRBV27 and J is TRBJ2-6; D remains unclear. This CDR3 is 15 amino acids long. V lost 6 bases and J lost 2, with 11 bases in between. Per the germline V gene, CDR1 is MNHEY and CDR2 is SMNVEV (reference sequence). This chain's CDR3 is CASRDQATGANVLTF. The CDR3 DNA reads TGTGCCAGCAGAGACCAGGCAACTGGGGCCAACGTCCTGACTTTC.

This clone was counted only a few times. The chain has TRBV6-5 and TRBJ1-1; TRBD1 might be the D (5 bases). V was trimmed by 0 bases and J by 7 bases, leaving 9 bases between them. Germline V gene sequence: CDR1 MNHEY, CDR2 SVGAGI. The CDR3 loop spans 13 amino acids. The CDR3: CASSYSPGHEAFF. CDR3 nucleotides: TGTGCCAGCAGTTACTCACCGGGGCATGAAGCTTTCTTT.

The CDR3 sequence: CASIRDSTTGELFF. The DNA for the CDR3 is TGCGCCAGCATCCGGGATAGTACCACCGGGGAGCTGTTTTTT. The J gene is TRBJ2-2, the V gene TRBV10-2; the D gene is possibly TRBD2 (5 bases). The CDR3 is made up of 14 amino acids. Germline loops: CDR1 WSHSY, CDR2 SAAADI. V lost 7 bases to trimming and J lost 4 bases, with 13 bases between them.